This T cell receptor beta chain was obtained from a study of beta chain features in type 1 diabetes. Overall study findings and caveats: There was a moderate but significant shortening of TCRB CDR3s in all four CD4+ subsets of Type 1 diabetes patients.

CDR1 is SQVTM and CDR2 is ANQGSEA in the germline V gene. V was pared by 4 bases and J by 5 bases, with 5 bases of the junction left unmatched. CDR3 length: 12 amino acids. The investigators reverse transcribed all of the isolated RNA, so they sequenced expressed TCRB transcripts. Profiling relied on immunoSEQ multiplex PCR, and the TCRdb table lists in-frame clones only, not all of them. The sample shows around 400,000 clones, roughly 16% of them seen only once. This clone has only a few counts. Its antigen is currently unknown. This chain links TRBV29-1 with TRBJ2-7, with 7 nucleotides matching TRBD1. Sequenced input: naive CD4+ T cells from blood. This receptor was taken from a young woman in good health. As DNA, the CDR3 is TGCAGCGTTGTTTCACAGGGGCACGAGCAGTACTTC. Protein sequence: CSVVSQGHEQYF.